The 23 T cell receptor beta chains below all came from one sample that was sequenced in a study of blood T cell repertoires in COVID-19. The method was immunoSEQ multiplex PCR; TCRdb's version includes in-frame clones alone and lacks a portion of them. The sample has about 83,000 clones; about 83% are singletons. The specimen was peripheral blood. Receptors originate from a man between 45 and 60 years old with active COVID-19.

V and J are TRBV7-9 and TRBJ2-4; 9 nucleotides line up with TRBD1. The CDR3 is 17 residues long. The J segment lost 0 bases and the V segment lost 8 bases, leaving 11 bases of the junction unmatched. Germline V CDR1 and CDR2: SEHNR, FQNEAQ (reference sequence). The DNA for the CDR3 is TGTGCCAGCCGTGGGGACAGGGAGAGGCTAGCCAAAAACATTCAGTACTTC. Residues: CASRGDRERLAKNIQYF. Full variable domain (outside the CDR3, taken from reference TRBV7-9 and TRBJ2-4): DTGVSQNPRHKITKRGQNVTFRCDPISEHNRLYWYRQTLGQGPEFLTYFQNEAQLEKSRLLSDRFSAERPKGSFSTLEIQRTEQGDSAMYLCASRGDRERLAKNIQYFGAGTRLSVL.

This clone was seen a few times. The chain is built from TRBV6-5 and TRBJ2-5, with TRBD2 identical over 9 bases. The CDR3 is made up of 15 amino acids. V was clipped by 6 bases and J by 2 bases; unmatched bases: 7. CDR1 MNHEY and CDR2 SVGAGI come from the germline V gene. The CDR3 here is CASRLAGAGQETQYF. In DNA, the CDR3 is TGTGCCAGCAGATTAGCGGGAGCAGGGCAAGAGACCCAGTACTTC.

The count of this clone is one. V and J are TRBV7-9 and TRBJ1-2, with D unresolved. V dropped 1 base and J dropped 8 bases, with 14 bases sitting between them. The CDR3 loop spans 14 amino acids. Germline values: CDR1 SEHNR, CDR2 FQNEAQ (reference sequence). The CDR3 nucleotides are TGTGCCAGCAGCTTAGTTCCGGGTTTTAGGGGCTACACCTTC. This sequence encodes CASSLVPGFRGYTF.

The chain uses TRBV6-6 and TRBJ2-3; 12 bases map to TRBD2. Germline trimming cut 5 bases from V and 11 bases from J; bases unmatched to any gene: 11. CDR1 is MNHNY, CDR2 SVGAGI, per germline (reference sequence). The CDR3 has 15 residues. CDR3 DNA: TGTGCCAGCAGTGAGACTAGCGGGGGAATAGGGAGGCAGTATTTT. Translating it yields CASSETSGGIGRQYF.

The chain couples TRBV4-2 to TRBJ2-6; possible D gene TRBD1, 6 bases. Trimming removed 0 bases from V and 1 base from J, with 16 bases in between. Germline V lookup: CDR1 LGHNA, CDR2 YNFKEQ. The CDR3 sequence is 19 residues long. DNA of the CDR3: TGTGCCAGCAGCCAAGACTCTGGGACAAGGTGGTCTGGGGCCAACGTCCTGACTTTC. Translating gives CASSQDSGTRWSGANVLTF.

The chain recombines TRBV5-6 with TRBJ2-5; a possible D gene is TRBD1 (6 bases). The CDR3 is 14 residues long. V was clipped by 5 bases and J by 4 bases, with 15 bases between them. Looked up from germline, CDR1 is SGHDT and CDR2 is YYEEEE. CDR3 coding DNA: TGTGCCAGCAGAATGACAGGAGTTGGAGAGACCCAGTACTTC. It yields the protein CASRMTGVGETQYF.

The chain uses TRBV3-1 (or the pseudogene TRBV3-2) and TRBJ2-7; maybe TRBD1 (5 bases). Germline V gene sequence: CDR1 LGHDT, CDR2 YNNKEL (reference sequence). V was cut by 4 bases and J by 6 bases, with 13 bases left in between. The CDR3 is 13 amino acids. As DNA, the CDR3 is TGTGCCAGCAGCCCGTGGCAGGGTGGCGAGCAGTACTTC. It translates to CASSPWQGGEQYF.

V usage is TRBV7-2 and J usage is TRBJ2-2; TRBD1 matches at 8 bases. Germline V gene lookup returns CDR1 SGHTA and CDR2 FQGNSA. Trimming cost V 5 bases and J 7 bases; bases outside gene matches: 9. The CDR3 is 15 amino acids. CDR3 region: CASSPQGAQIGELFF. The CDR3 coding sequence is TGTGCCAGCAGCCCGCAGGGGGCGCAGATCGGGGAGCTGTTTTTT. Full variable domain (missing parts from reference TRBV7-2 and TRBJ2-2): GAGVSQSPSNKVTEKGKDVELRCDPISGHTALYWYRQSLGQGLEFLIYFQGNSAPDKSGLPSDRFSAERTGGSVSTLTIQRTQQEDSAVYLCASSPQGAQIGELFFGEGSRLTVL.

V is TRBV6-5 and J is TRBJ2-1, with 10 bases aligning to TRBD1. Germline loops: CDR1 MNHEY, CDR2 SVGAGI. This CDR3 is 15 amino acids long. Trimming took 6 bases from V and 1 from J; bases not matched to a gene: 3. The CDR3 DNA sequence: TGTGCCAGCAGAAGACAGGGGGCTTCCTACAATGAGCAGTTCTTC. This gives the protein CASRRQGASYNEQFF.

The V call is TRBV28, the J call TRBJ2-2, with D perhaps TRBD1 (6 bases). The germline gives CDR1 MDHEN, CDR2 SYDVKM. Between the trimmed V and J ends, which lost 6 bases and 1 base, there was a span of 18 bases. The CDR3 covers 17 residues. CDR3 loop: CASRGLGHGLNTGELFF. The CDR3 nucleotides read TGTGCCAGCAGGGGTTTGGGACATGGTTTGAACACCGGGGAGCTGTTTTTT.

The chain has TRBV18 and TRBJ1-2, with D possibly matching TRBD1 (5 bases). Germline V gene data show CDR1 as KGHSH and CDR2 as LQKENI. The CDR3 totals 13 residues. The V gene lost 3 bases and the J gene lost 5 bases, with 10 bases spanning the gap. The CDR3 coding sequence is TGTGCCAGCTCACCGACAGTCGATTATGGCTACACCTTC. This gives the protein CASSPTVDYGYTF.

The chain couples TRBV3-1 (or the pseudogene TRBV3-2) to TRBJ2-7, with D tentatively TRBD1 (6 bases). The CDR3 is 12 residues long. Trimming pared 1 base from V and 7 bases from J, leaving 8 bases between. The V gene's germline CDR1 is LGHDT and CDR2 YNNKEL (reference sequence). This CDR3 is CASSQVQGEQYF. CDR3 nucleotides: TGTGCCAGCAGCCAAGTTCAGGGGGAGCAGTACTTC.

The V gene is TRBV9, the J gene TRBJ1-1; possibly TRBD1 for D (5 bases). The CDR3 contains 13 residues. In germline, CDR1 is SGDLS, CDR2 YYNGEE. Trimming pared 4 bases from V and 1 base from J, leaving 8 bases between. CDR3: CASSSDTNTEAFF. The CDR3 DNA is TGTGCCAGCAGCTCGGACACGAACACTGAAGCTTTCTTT.

The V and J genes are TRBV6-2 or TRBV6-3 and TRBJ1-2, with D possibly TRBD1 on 6 matching bases. Germline V gene lookup returns CDR1 MNHEY and CDR2 SVGEGT. Trimming cost V 4 bases and J 2 bases, with 17 bases left between them. CDR3 length: 16 residues. The CDR3 protein is CASSSQQGLWNYGYTF. The CDR3 DNA is TGTGCCAGCAGTTCCCAACAGGGCTTGTGGAACTATGGCTACACCTTC.

The V call is TRBV2, the J call TRBJ2-7, with TRBD1 matching 10 bases. This CDR3 has 15 amino acids. With 5 bases clipped from V and 2 bases from J, the junction kept 6 bases outside the gene matches. Germline assignment: CDR1 SNHLY and CDR2 FYNNEI. The CDR3 nucleotides read TGTGCCAGCAGTCCCGGGACAGGGGTTCCCTACGAGCAGTACTTC. It translates to CASSPGTGVPYEQYF.

V and J are TRBV19 and TRBJ1-5; 7 bases fit TRBD1. Germline-derived CDR1 and CDR2 are LNHDA and SQIVND (reference sequence). Trimming took 4 bases from V and 5 from J; bases not matched to a gene: 11. This CDR3 spans 16 amino acids. Here the CDR3 DNA reads TGTGCCAGTAGTACCACGACAGGGATTGGAGATCAGCCCCAGCATTTT. It yields the protein CASSTTTGIGDQPQHF. The whole variable domain, filled in from reference TRBV19 and TRBJ1-5, reads DGGITQSPKYLFRKEGQNVTLSCEQNLNHDAMYWYRQDPGQGLRLIYYSQIVNDFQKGDIAEGYSVSREKKESFPLTVTSAQKNPTAFYLCASSTTTGIGDQPQHFGDGTRLSIL.

The chain uses TRBV18 and TRBJ2-7, with 11 bases fitting TRBD2. CDR3 length: 15 amino acids. Germline V gives CDR1 KGHSH, CDR2 LQKENI. V trimming: 5 bases; J trimming: 0 bases; junction bases outside the gene matches: 3. The CDR3 nucleotides are TGTGCCAGCTCATGGACTAGCGGGTCCTCCTACGAGCAGTACTTC. It is translated as CASSWTSGSSYEQYF.

A single count supports this clone. The rearrangement uses TRBV25-1 and TRBJ2-7; TRBD1 aligns across 10 bases. Germline V gene lookup returns CDR1 MGHDK and CDR2 SYGVNS. V lost 0 bases, J lost 5 bases, and 4 bases stayed unmatched. The CDR3 length is 15 residues. The DNA of the CDR3 is TGTGCCAGCAGTGAATATGACAGGGGGCGTAACGAGCAGTACTTC. Its translation: CASSEYDRGRNEQYF.

The chain links TRBV5-6 to TRBJ1-2; D gene ambiguous. Trimming left V 3 bases short and J 8 bases short, with 17 bases between. The CDR3 is 14 residues long. Per the germline V gene, CDR1 is SGHDT and CDR2 is YYEEEE. The CDR3 DNA reads TGTGCCAGCAGCTACGCACTAAAGACGGGGGGCTACACCTTC. Translated, it gives CASSYALKTGGYTF.

The V gene is TRBV7-8, the J gene TRBJ2-7; 11 bases are shared with TRBD2. The J segment lost 4 bases and the V segment lost 2 bases, leaving 4 bases of the junction unmatched. The CDR3 extends over 15 amino acids. Germline loops: CDR1 SGHVS, CDR2 FQNEAQ. The CDR3 coding sequence is TGTGCCAGCAGCTTACTAGCGGGGGGCGAATACGAGCAGTACTTC. Its protein is CASSLLAGGEYEQYF.

The chain carries TRBV10-3 and TRBJ2-3, with a tentative D call TRBD2 (6 bases). V dropped 2 bases and J dropped 0 bases, with 9 bases sitting between them. The germline V gene encodes CDR1 ENHRY and CDR2 SYGVKD. The CDR3 is 15 amino acids. CDR3 coding DNA: TGTGCCATCAGTGAGCCGGGGGAAAGCACAGATACGCAGTATTTT. Translating it yields CAISEPGESTDTQYF.

The gene calls are TRBV5-1 and TRBJ2-2; 10 positions agree with TRBD1. In germline, CDR1 is SGHRS, CDR2 YFSETQ. The CDR3 spans 15 residues. Trimming cost V 7 bases and J 5 bases; bases outside gene matches: 8. This chain's CDR3 is CASRQGQGRTGELFF. In DNA form, the CDR3 reads TGCGCCAGCCGGCAGGGACAGGGGAGAACCGGGGAGCTGTTTTTT.

V is TRBV7-9 and J is TRBJ2-7, with 10 bases that match TRBD2. Germline CDR1 and CDR2: SEHNR and FQNEAQ (reference sequence). The J segment lost 2 bases and the V segment lost 3 bases, leaving 4 bases of the junction unmatched. This CDR3 is 15 amino acids long. DNA for the CDR3: TGTGCCAGCAGCTTGGGGAGCGGGAGGGCCTACGAGCAGTACTTC. It codes for CASSLGSGRAYEQYF.